This passage covers 15 T cell receptor beta chains from one sample sequenced in a study of blood T cell repertoires in COVID-19. Repertoires were generated with immunoSEQ multiplex PCR, while TCRdb's copy carries only in-frame clones and drops some. The sample shows about 180,000 clones, just over 85% of them seen only once. Sample: PBMCs or T cells enriched from blood (not recorded which). These receptors all come from a young woman who had recovered from COVID-19.

The chain carries TRBV2 and TRBJ1-2; D is perhaps TRBD1 (6 bases). This CDR3 is 12 amino acids long. The V gene lost 6 bases and the J gene lost 4 bases, with 9 bases spanning the gap. Germline V CDR1 and CDR2: SNHLY, FYNNEI. CDR3 protein: CASSEQGYGYTF. The DNA of the CDR3 is TGTGCCAGCAGCGAACAGGGCTATGGCTACACCTTC.

The chain combines TRBV27 with TRBJ1-5, with 11 nucleotides matching TRBD1. CDR3 length: 16 residues. CDR1 is MNHEY, CDR2 SMNVEV, per germline (reference sequence). V dropped 6 bases and J dropped 6; count of bases not matched to a gene: 10. For the CDR3, the DNA is TGTGCCAGCAGCCCCCTTGGACAGGGGGCCATTCAGCCCCAGCATTTT. Residues: CASSPLGQGAIQPQHF.

This chain connects TRBV3-1 (or the pseudogene TRBV3-2) to TRBJ2-7; D is ambiguous. The V gene's germline CDR1 is LGHDT and CDR2 YNNKEL (reference sequence). Trimming took 4 bases from V and 6 from J, leaving 13 bases between them. The CDR3 is made up of 13 amino acids. The CDR3 is CASSRSAVSEQYF. CDR3 DNA: TGTGCCAGCAGCCGGTCTGCGGTCTCCGAGCAGTACTTC.

The chain combines TRBV11-3 with TRBJ1-2; D is uncertain. The CDR3 covers 15 residues. V was pared by 1 base and J by 2 bases, with 11 bases between. CDR1 and CDR2 from the germline V gene are SGHNT and YENEEA. CDR3 amino acids: CASSLGRRYNYGYTF. The DNA of the CDR3 is TGTGCCAGCAGCTTAGGTCGCAGGTACAACTATGGCTACACCTTC.

The rearrangement links TRBV11-3 to TRBJ1-1; D is uncertain. Germline V gives CDR1 SGHNT, CDR2 YENEEA. V lost 4 bases and J lost 3, with 9 bases in between. This CDR3 contains 13 residues. This CDR3 is CASSSGLYTEAFF. CDR3 in DNA: TGTGCCAGCAGCTCCGGTTTGTACACTGAAGCTTTCTTT.

The J gene is TRBJ2-1, the V gene TRBV30; 8 bases line up with TRBD2. V dropped 3 bases and J dropped 8; count of bases not matched to a gene: 0. Germline loops: CDR1 GTSNPN, CDR2 SVGIG (reference sequence). CDR3 length equals 11 residues. As DNA, the CDR3 is TGTGCCTGGAGGCGGGGGGATGAGCAGTTCTTC. Residues: CAWRRGDEQFF.

The chain has TRBV2 and TRBJ2-5, with 12 bases fitting TRBD2. The CDR3 has 14 amino acids. The J segment lost 4 bases and the V segment lost 6 bases, leaving 3 bases of the junction unmatched. The germline V gene has CDR1 SNHLY and CDR2 FYNNEI. CDR3: CASRGGLAGETQYF. The CDR3 nucleotides read TGTGCCAGCAGAGGGGGACTAGCGGGAGAGACCCAGTACTTC.

On this clone: This sample includes further DNA sequences coding for the same CDR3. The gene calls are TRBV7-2 and TRBJ2-5, with TRBD2 identical over 10 bases. Germline loops: CDR1 SGHTA, CDR2 FQGNSA. V trimming: 2 bases; J trimming: 2 bases; junction bases outside the gene matches: 2. This CDR3 has 15 amino acids. The chain's CDR3 is CASSLRTSGQETQYF. The CDR3 DNA reads TGTGCCAGCAGCTTACGGACTAGCGGACAAGAGACCCAGTACTTC. Combining the CDR3 with reference TRBV7-2 and TRBJ2-5 gives the whole variable domain GAGVSQSPSNKVTEKGKDVELRCDPISGHTALYWYRQSLGQGLEFLIYFQGNSAPDKSGLPSDRFSAERTGGSVSTLTIQRTQQEDSAVYLCASSLRTSGQETQYFGPGTRLLVL.

The chain couples TRBV6-5 to TRBJ2-1; D call uncertain. Trimming took 4 bases from V and 8 from J, leaving 9 bases between them. Germline V gene sequence: CDR1 MNHEY, CDR2 SVGAGI. The CDR3 loop spans 12 amino acids. Written as DNA, the CDR3 is TGTGCCAGCAGTTTATGGCAGGATGAGCAGTTCTTC. Residues: CASSLWQDEQFF.

The chain joins TRBV5-6 to TRBJ1-6; tentative D call: TRBD1 (6 bases). V dropped 4 bases and J dropped 4 bases, with 15 bases sitting between them. The CDR3 contains 16 residues. Germline assignment: CDR1 SGHDT and CDR2 YYEEEE. The CDR3: CASSRPGTGYNSPLHF. The CDR3 DNA sequence: TGTGCCAGCAGCCGCCCGGGAACAGGGTATAATTCACCCCTCCACTTT.

The genes are TRBV5-5 and TRBJ1-5, with TRBD1 as a possible D gene (6 bases). The V end was cut by 0 bases, the J end by 9 bases, with 16 bases between. Per germline, CDR1 SGHKS and CDR2 YYEKEE (reference sequence). The CDR3 sequence is 15 residues long. The CDR3 is CASSLANRAVGPQHF. DNA for the CDR3: TGTGCCAGCAGCTTGGCAAACAGGGCGGTGGGGCCCCAGCATTTT.

The gene calls are TRBV6-4 and TRBJ2-7; 9 bases are a match to TRBD1. With V trimmed by 5 bases and J by 1 base, 6 bases remained unmatched. CDR3 length: 15 residues. Germline V gene lookup returns CDR1 MRHNA and CDR2 SNTAGT. CDR3 loop: CASSIRDRASYEQYF. CDR3 bases: TGTGCCAGCAGTATCCGGGACAGGGCATCCTACGAGCAGTACTTC.

V and J are TRBV11-2 and TRBJ1-6, with D hard to call. V was cut by 3 bases and J by 7 bases, with 13 bases left in between. The length of the CDR3 is 15 residues. Germline lookup yields CDR1 SGHAT and CDR2 FQNNGV. CDR3 sequence (DNA): TGTGCCAGCAGCTTCGGACGGACTGACAATTCACCCCTCCACTTT. Protein sequence: CASSFGRTDNSPLHF.

The rearrangement uses TRBV19 and TRBJ1-1; 11 nucleotides agree with TRBD1. The CDR3 spans 15 residues. Germline V CDR1 and CDR2: LNHDA, SQIVND (reference sequence). Trimming cost V 6 bases and J 3 bases; bases outside gene matches: 6. The CDR3 region is CASRPLGQGDTEAFF. The CDR3 coding sequence is TGTGCCAGTAGACCGTTGGGACAGGGGGACACTGAAGCTTTCTTT.

This chain joins TRBV7-9 and TRBJ1-2; 8 bases align to TRBD1. The CDR3 extends over 14 amino acids. V lost 5 bases, J lost 8 bases, and 10 bases stayed unmatched. Germline V lookup: CDR1 SEHNR, CDR2 FQNEAQ (reference sequence). CDR3 loop: CASSPGGLIWGYTF. The CDR3 DNA is TGTGCCAGCAGCCCAGGGGGCCTAATCTGGGGCTACACCTTC.